This T cell receptor (beta chain) was recovered during a study of PD-1 blockade in classical Hodgkin lymphoma. Study-level findings and limits: It was among complete responders that baseline diversity resembled that of newly diagnosed patients. At baseline, newly diagnosed patients reportedly showed less TCR diversity than healthy donors.

Autologous stem cell transplantation was followed by relapse in every patient, and brentuximab vedotin exposure varied. Best responses included complete response and partial response; otherwise, the best response was progressive disease. The CDR3 has 16 residues. Germline V gene data show CDR1 as LNHDA and CDR2 as SQIVND (reference sequence). V dropped 7 bases and J dropped 2; count of bases not matched to a gene: 11. This clone has just a few counts. Its cognate antigen is unknown. Only in-frame clones appear in the TCRdb table, and some are missing; sequencing was by immunoSEQ multiplex PCR. This table holds 90,000 to 130,000 clones, 80% to 90% found once.

The gene calls are TRBV19 and TRBJ1-3, with 7 bases identical to TRBD1. The TCR originated in a human donor with classical Hodgkin lymphoma. The specimen comprised peripheral blood mononuclear cells (PBMCs), sampled before the second cycle of nivolumab. CDR3 sequence (DNA): TGTGCCAGTATCGAGGCAGGGGGACTGGCTGGAAACACCATATATTTT. Translating gives CASIEAGGLAGNTIYF.